Presented here are 21 T cell receptor beta chains from one specimen sequenced in a study of blood T cell repertoires in COVID-19. Produced via immunoSEQ multiplex PCR; TCRdb's table is partial and in-frame only. The repertoire holds some 330,000 clones, 86% seen once, with about 4% in the top ten. The sample was PBMCs or T cells enriched from blood (not recorded which). The source of these receptors is a man aged 25 to 40 who had recovered from COVID-19.

V and J are TRBV19 and TRBJ2-1, with unresolved D. Germline V CDR1 and CDR2: LNHDA, SQIVND (reference sequence). V was pared by 3 bases and J by 0 bases, with 12 bases between. The CDR3 is made up of 16 amino acids. The DNA for the CDR3 is TGTGCCAGTAGTATTTGGCAGGCGAGCTCCTACAATGAGCAGTTCTTC. It specifies CASSIWQASSYNEQFF.

The chain carries TRBV3-1 (or the pseudogene TRBV3-2) and TRBJ2-3; TRBD1 aligns across 7 bases. Germline loops: CDR1 LGHDT, CDR2 YNNKEL (reference sequence). After removal of 4 bases from V and 6 bases from J, the junction contained 13 bases not matched to a gene. The CDR3 extends over 16 amino acids. The CDR3 loop reads CASSPGQTLGADTQYF. Here the CDR3 DNA reads TGTGCCAGCAGCCCGGGACAGACCCTTGGGGCGGATACGCAGTATTTT.

The genes are TRBV30 and TRBJ1-3, with D possibly being TRBD1 (5 bases). V lost 0 bases, J lost 5 bases, and 11 bases lay in between. Germline V CDR1 and CDR2: GTSNPN, SVGIG (reference sequence). The CDR3 is 14 residues long. The CDR3 DNA is TGTGCCTGGAGTGTGCCAGGGATAAGAAACACCATATATTTT. As protein: CAWSVPGIRNTIYF.

The gene calls are TRBV10-3 and TRBJ2-5, with 9 positions matching TRBD2. Unmatched junction bases numbered 9, after V lost 4 bases and J lost 0 bases. Germline loops: CDR1 ENHRY, CDR2 SYGVKD. There are 17 residues in the CDR3. CDR3 protein: CAISGGNLAGNQETQYF. The CDR3 DNA reads as TGTGCCATCAGTGGCGGGAATCTAGCGGGAAACCAAGAGACCCAGTACTTC.

The chain is built from TRBV28 and TRBJ2-7; unclear D gene. The CDR3 is made up of 14 amino acids. Germline values: CDR1 MDHEN, CDR2 SYDVKM. Trimming cost V 4 bases and J 0 bases, with 10 bases left between them. The CDR3 loop reads CASSSPASSYEQYF. CDR3 DNA sequence: TGTGCCAGCAGTTCGCCGGCTAGCTCCTACGAGCAGTACTTC.

This clone has only a few counts. CDR3 coding DNA: TGCGCCAGCAGCCGGGAGGGAGTTGGGGCCTACGAGCAGTACTTC. Protein sequence: CASSREGVGAYEQYF. The chain employs TRBV5-1 and TRBJ2-7, with 8 nucleotides matching TRBD2. The germline CDR1 and CDR2 sequences are SGHRS and YFSETQ. The CDR3 is 15 amino acids. The ends lost 4 bases at V and 2 bases at J; junction bases unmatched: 8.

CDR3 loop: CASSAFDRASYEQYF. The CDR3 nucleotides read TGTGCCAGCAGTGCGTTCGACAGGGCGTCCTACGAGCAGTACTTC. The gene calls are TRBV27 and TRBJ2-7; TRBD1 matches 7 bases. Per germline, CDR1 MNHEY and CDR2 SMNVEV (reference sequence). CDR3 length equals 15 residues. J was trimmed by 1 base and V by 5 bases; bases with no gene match: 8.

This chain connects TRBV30 to TRBJ2-6; D is unclear. The CDR3 loop spans 17 amino acids. In germline, CDR1 is GTSNPN, CDR2 SVGIG (reference sequence). The V gene lost 0 bases and the J gene lost 0 bases, with 12 bases spanning the gap. The CDR3 protein is CAWSVRLGLSGANVLTF. The CDR3 DNA reads as TGTGCCTGGAGTGTTCGTCTCGGTCTCTCTGGGGCCAACGTCCTGACTTTC.

CDR3 coding DNA: TGCGCCAGCAGCTACCGGGGCGGCGGGGACGAGCAGTACTTC. Its translation is CASSYRGGGDEQYF. V gene TRBV5-1 combines with J gene TRBJ2-7; D is perhaps TRBD2 (6 bases). Germline CDR1 and CDR2: SGHRS and YFSETQ. V was shortened by 3 bases and J by 5 bases, with 15 bases between the two germline ends. The CDR3 is 14 residues long.

Only one count was recorded for this clone. The chain has TRBV9 and TRBJ1-3, with 8 bases aligning to TRBD1. Per germline, CDR1 SGDLS and CDR2 YYNGEE. This CDR3 spans 16 amino acids. The junction had 5 bases not matched to a gene; V was cut back by 0 bases and J by 3 bases. The CDR3, as DNA: TGTGCCAGCAGCGTAGATACAGGGGGTATTGGAAACACCATATATTTT. Protein sequence: CASSVDTGGIGNTIYF.

This chain links TRBV4-2 with TRBJ2-5; 7 bases agree with TRBD2. Germline CDR1 LGHNA, CDR2 YNFKEQ. The trim removed 4 bases at V and 1 base at J, leaving 6 bases unmatched. This CDR3 has 15 residues. The chain's CDR3 is CASSPTGGSQETQYF. CDR3 DNA: TGTGCCAGCAGCCCTACGGGGGGTTCCCAAGAGACCCAGTACTTC.

The chain joins TRBV6-5 to TRBJ2-7; 7 positions match TRBD2. The CDR3 loop spans 14 amino acids. Germline V gene sequence: CDR1 MNHEY, CDR2 SVGAGI. V was pared by 0 bases and J by 3 bases, with 2 bases of the junction left unmatched. The CDR3, as DNA: TGTGCCAGCAGTTACTCGATAGCGGGCTACGAGCAGTACTTC. Translated, it gives CASSYSIAGYEQYF.

This chain connects TRBV12-3 or TRBV12-4 to TRBJ2-7, with 8 bases lining up with TRBD1. This CDR3 has 12 amino acids. Unmatched junction bases numbered 2, after V lost 6 bases and J lost 4 bases. The CDR3 here is CASRQGGYEQYF. The CDR3 DNA is TGTGCCAGCAGACAGGGGGGTTACGAGCAGTACTTC.

The gene calls are TRBV15 and TRBJ1-5; the D is unclear. V shed 1 base and J shed 1 base, with 5 bases lying between them. Germline CDR1 reads LNHNV; CDR2 reads YYDKDF (reference sequence). CDR3 size: 14 residues. For the CDR3, the DNA is TGTGCCACCAGCAGAGTTCCGAGCAATCAGCCCCAGCATTTT. This gives the protein CATSRVPSNQPQHF.

The chain links TRBV24-1 to TRBJ1-2, with TRBD1 matching over 9 bases. The CDR3 is 15 residues long. CDR1 and CDR2 (germline): KGHDR, SFDVKD. V shed 4 bases, J shed 7 bases, and the junction held 9 bases outside the gene matches. CDR3 sequence: CATSDRDRVAAGYTF. In nucleotides, the CDR3 is TGTGCCACCAGTGACCGGGACAGGGTGGCGGCTGGCTACACCTTC.

V is TRBV24-1 and J is TRBJ1-5, with 7 positions matching TRBD1. The CDR3 is made up of 17 amino acids. Trimming at V came to 1 base and at J to 2 bases, leaving 7 bases not matched to a gene. Germline loops: CDR1 KGHDR, CDR2 SFDVKD. CDR3 sequence: CATSDFQGEGGNQPQHF. CDR3 in DNA: TGTGCCACCAGTGATTTCCAGGGGGAAGGGGGCAATCAGCCCCAGCATTTT.

The chain uses TRBV25-1 and TRBJ1-3; D ambiguous. This CDR3 has 15 amino acids. Per the germline V gene, CDR1 is MGHDK and CDR2 is SYGVNS. V was trimmed by 9 bases and J by 0 bases, leaving 15 bases between them. CDR3 loop: CASGSRTFSGNTIYF. DNA for the CDR3: TGTGCCAGTGGCTCTAGAACATTCTCTGGAAACACCATATATTTT.

The genes are TRBV19 and TRBJ2-3; D possibly corresponds to TRBD2 (6 bases). The CDR3 has 14 amino acids. Germline-derived CDR1 and CDR2 are LNHDA and SQIVND (reference sequence). Trimming shortened V by 5 bases and J by 2 bases, and 11 bases separated the two germline ends. CDR3 nucleotide sequence: TGTGCCAGTAGTCCGGGACTTTTCACAGATACGCAGTATTTT. Its protein product is CASSPGLFTDTQYF.

V usage is TRBV5-8 and J usage is TRBJ1-1, with D possibly TRBD1 on 5 matching bases. The V end lost 3 bases, the J end lost 6 bases, and 12 bases lay between the germline ends. This CDR3 contains 13 residues. Germline CDR1 reads SGHTS; CDR2 reads YDEGEE. Here the CDR3 reads CASSSGWTPEAFF. In DNA form, the CDR3 reads TGTGCCAGCAGCTCAGGGTGGACCCCTGAAGCTTTCTTT.

The V gene is TRBV11-3, the J gene TRBJ2-3, with D perhaps matching TRBD1 (5 bases). Germline V CDR1 and CDR2: SGHNT, YENEEA. Trimming pared 2 bases from V and 1 base from J, leaving 13 bases between. The CDR3 is made up of 16 amino acids. As DNA, the CDR3 is TGTGCCAGCAGCTTATGGCAGGGATGGGGCACAGATACGCAGTATTTT. Amino acids: CASSLWQGWGTDTQYF.

The chain links TRBV30 to TRBJ2-7, with D perhaps matching TRBD1 (6 bases). The CDR3 has 12 amino acids. The germline V gene encodes CDR1 GTSNPN and CDR2 SVGIG (reference sequence). V shed 4 bases and J shed 2 bases, with 9 bases lying between them. CDR3 loop: CAWNKGAYEQYF. Here the CDR3 DNA reads TGTGCCTGGAATAAGGGGGCCTACGAGCAGTACTTC.